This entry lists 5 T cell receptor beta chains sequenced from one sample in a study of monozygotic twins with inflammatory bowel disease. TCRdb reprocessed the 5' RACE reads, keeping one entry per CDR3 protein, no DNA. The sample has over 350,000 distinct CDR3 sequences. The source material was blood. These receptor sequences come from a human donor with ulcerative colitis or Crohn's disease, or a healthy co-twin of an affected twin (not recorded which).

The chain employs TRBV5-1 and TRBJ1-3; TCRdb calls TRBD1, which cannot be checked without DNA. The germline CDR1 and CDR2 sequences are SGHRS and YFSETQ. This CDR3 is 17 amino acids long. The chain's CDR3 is CASSWSPEQGSGNTIYF. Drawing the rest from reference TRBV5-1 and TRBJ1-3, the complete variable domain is KAGVTQTPRYLIKTRGQQVTLSCSPISGHRSVSWYQQTPGQGLQFLFEYFSETQRNKGNFPGRFSGRQFSNSRSEMNVSTLELGDSALYLCASSWSPEQGSGNTIYFGEGSWLTVV.

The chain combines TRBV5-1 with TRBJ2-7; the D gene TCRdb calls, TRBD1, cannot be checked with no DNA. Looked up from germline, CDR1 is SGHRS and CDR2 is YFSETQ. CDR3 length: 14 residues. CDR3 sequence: CASSGGQGNDEQYF.

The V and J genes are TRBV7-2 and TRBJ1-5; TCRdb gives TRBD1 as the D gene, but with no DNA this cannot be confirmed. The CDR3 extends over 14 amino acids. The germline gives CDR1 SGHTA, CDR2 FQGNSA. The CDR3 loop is CASSADRVNQPQHF.

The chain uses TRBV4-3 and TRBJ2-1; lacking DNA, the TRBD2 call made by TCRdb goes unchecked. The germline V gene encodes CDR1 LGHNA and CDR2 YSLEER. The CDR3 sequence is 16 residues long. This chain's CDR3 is CASSQDSEGSYNEQFF.

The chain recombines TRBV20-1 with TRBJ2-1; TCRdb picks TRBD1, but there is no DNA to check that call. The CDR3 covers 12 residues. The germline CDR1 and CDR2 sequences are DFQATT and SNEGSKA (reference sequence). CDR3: CSAREGGNEQFF.